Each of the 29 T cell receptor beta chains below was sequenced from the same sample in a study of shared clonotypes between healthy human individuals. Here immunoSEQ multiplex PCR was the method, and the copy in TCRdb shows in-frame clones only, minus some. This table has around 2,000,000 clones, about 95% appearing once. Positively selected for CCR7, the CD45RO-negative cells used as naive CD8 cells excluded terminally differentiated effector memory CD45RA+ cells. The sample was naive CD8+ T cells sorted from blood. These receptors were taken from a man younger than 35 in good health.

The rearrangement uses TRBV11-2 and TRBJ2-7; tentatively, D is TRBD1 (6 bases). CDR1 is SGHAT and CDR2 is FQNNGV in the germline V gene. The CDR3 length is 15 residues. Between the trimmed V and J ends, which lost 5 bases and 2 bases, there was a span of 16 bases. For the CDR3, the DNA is TGTGCCAGCAGCGAAGACAGGCTACAAACCTACGAGCAGTACTTC. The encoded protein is CASSEDRLQTYEQYF.

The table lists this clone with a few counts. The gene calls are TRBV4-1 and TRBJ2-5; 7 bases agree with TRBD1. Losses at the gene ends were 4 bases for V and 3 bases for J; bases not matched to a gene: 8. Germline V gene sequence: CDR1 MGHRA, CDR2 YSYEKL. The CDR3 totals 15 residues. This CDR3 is CASSREPTGEETQYF. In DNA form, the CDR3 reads TGCGCCAGCAGCCGAGAGCCCACAGGGGAAGAGACCCAGTACTTC.

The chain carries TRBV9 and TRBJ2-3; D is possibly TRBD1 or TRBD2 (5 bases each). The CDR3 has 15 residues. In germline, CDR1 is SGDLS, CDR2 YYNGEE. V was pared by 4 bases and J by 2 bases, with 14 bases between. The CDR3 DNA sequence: TGTGCCAGCAGCTCAGGGACGGCCGTCACAGATACGCAGTATTTT. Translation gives CASSSGTAVTDTQYF. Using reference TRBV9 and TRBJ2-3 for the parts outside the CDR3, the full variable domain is DSGVTQTPKHLITATGQRVTLRCSPRSGDLSVYWYQQSLDQGLQFLIQYYNGEERAKGNILERFSAQQFPDLHSELNLSSLELGDSALYFCASSSGTAVTDTQYFGPGTRLTVL.

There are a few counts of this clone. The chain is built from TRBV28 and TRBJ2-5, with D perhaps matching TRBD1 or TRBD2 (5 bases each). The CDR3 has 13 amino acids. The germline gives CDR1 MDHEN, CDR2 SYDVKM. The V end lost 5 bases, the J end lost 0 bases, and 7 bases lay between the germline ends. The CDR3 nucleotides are TGTGCCAGCAGTGGGACCAACCAAGAGACCCAGTACTTC. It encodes CASSGTNQETQYF.

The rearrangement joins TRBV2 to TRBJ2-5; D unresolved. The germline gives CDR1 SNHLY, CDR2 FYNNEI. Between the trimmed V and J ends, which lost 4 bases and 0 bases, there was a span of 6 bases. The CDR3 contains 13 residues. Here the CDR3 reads CASSAGHQETQYF. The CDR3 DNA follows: TGTGCCAGCAGTGCAGGTCACCAAGAGACCCAGTACTTC.

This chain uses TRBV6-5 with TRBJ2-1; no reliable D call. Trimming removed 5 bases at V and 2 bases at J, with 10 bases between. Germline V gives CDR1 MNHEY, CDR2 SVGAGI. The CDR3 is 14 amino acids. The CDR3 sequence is CASSTFQPYNEQFF. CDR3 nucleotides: TGTGCCAGCAGTACATTTCAACCCTACAATGAGCAGTTCTTC.

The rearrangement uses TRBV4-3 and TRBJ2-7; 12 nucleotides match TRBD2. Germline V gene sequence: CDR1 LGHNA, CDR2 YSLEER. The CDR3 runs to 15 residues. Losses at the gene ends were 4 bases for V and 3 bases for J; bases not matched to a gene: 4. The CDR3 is CASSLGLAGNYEQYF. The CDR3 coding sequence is TGCGCCAGCAGCCTCGGACTAGCGGGAAACTACGAGCAGTACTTC.

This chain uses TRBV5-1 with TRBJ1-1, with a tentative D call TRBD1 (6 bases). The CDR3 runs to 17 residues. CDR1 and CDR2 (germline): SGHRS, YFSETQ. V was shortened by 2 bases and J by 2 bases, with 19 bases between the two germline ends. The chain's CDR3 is CASSLGGRVKGNTEAFF. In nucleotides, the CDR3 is TGCGCCAGCAGCTTAGGGGGACGGGTGAAGGGAAACACTGAAGCTTTCTTT. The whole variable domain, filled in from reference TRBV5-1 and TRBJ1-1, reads KAGVTQTPRYLIKTRGQQVTLSCSPISGHRSVSWYQQTPGQGLQFLFEYFSETQRNKGNFPGRFSGRQFSNSRSEMNVSTLELGDSALYLCASSLGGRVKGNTEAFFGQGTRLTVV.

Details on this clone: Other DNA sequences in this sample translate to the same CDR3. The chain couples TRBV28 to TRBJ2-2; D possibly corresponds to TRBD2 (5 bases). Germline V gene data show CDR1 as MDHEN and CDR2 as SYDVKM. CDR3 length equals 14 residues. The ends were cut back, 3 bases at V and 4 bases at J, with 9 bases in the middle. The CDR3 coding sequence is TGTGCCAGCAGTTTTTCTGGAGGCACCGGGGAGCTGTTTTTT. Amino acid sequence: CASSFSGGTGELFF. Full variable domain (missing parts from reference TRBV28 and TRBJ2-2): DVKVTQSSRYLVKRTGEKVFLECVQDMDHENMFWYRQDPGLGLRLIYFSYDVKMKEKGDIPEGYSVSREKKERFSLILESASTNQTSMYLCASSFSGGTGELFFGEGSRLTVL.

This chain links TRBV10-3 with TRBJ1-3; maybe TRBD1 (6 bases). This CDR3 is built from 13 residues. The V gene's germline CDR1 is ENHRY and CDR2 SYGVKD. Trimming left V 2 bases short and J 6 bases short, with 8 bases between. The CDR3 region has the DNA TGTGCCATCAGTGAGGGGGGGCTAAACACCATATATTTT. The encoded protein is CAISEGGLNTIYF.

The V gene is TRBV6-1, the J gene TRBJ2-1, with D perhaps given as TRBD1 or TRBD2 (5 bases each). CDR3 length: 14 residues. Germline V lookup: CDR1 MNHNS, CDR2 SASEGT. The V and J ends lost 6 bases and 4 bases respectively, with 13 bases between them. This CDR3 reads CASSLGGAYNEQFF. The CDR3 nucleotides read TGTGCCAGCAGCCTTGGGGGAGCATACAATGAGCAGTTCTTC.

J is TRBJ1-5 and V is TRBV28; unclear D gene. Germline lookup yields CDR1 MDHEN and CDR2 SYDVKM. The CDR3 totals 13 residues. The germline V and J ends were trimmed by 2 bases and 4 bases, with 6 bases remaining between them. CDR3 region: CASSLTVNQPQHF. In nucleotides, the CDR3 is TGTGCCAGCAGTTTAACAGTTAATCAGCCCCAGCATTTT.

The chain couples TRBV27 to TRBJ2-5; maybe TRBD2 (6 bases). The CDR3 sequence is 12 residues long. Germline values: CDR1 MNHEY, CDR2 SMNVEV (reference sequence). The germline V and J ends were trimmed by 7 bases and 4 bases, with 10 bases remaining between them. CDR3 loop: CASKRLGETQYF. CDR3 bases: TGTGCCAGCAAGAGACTAGGAGAGACCCAGTACTTC.

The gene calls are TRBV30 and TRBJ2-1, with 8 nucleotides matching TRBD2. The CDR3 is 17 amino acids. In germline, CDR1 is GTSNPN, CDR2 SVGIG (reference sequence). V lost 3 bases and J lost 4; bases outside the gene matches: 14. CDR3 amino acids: CAWSSPGASGFYNEQFF. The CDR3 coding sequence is TGTGCCTGGAGCAGTCCCGGGGCTAGCGGGTTTTACAATGAGCAGTTCTTC.

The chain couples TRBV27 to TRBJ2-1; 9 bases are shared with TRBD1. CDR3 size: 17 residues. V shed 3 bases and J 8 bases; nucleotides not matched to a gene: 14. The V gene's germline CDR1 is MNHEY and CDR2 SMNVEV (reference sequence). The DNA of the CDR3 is TGTGCCAGCAGTTTGGGGGGTGGGACAGGGACGTGGCATGAGCAGTTCTTC. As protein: CASSLGGGTGTWHEQFF.

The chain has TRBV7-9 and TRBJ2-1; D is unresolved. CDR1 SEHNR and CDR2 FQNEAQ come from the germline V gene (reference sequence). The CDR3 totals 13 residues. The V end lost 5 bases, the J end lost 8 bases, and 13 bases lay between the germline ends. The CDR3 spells CASSPYLRDEQFF. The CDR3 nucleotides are TGTGCCAGCAGCCCTTATCTGCGCGATGAGCAGTTCTTC.

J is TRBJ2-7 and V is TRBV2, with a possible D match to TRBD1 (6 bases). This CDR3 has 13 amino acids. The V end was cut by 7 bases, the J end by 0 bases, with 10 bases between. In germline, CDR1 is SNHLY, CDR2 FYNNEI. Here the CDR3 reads CASTMDSSYEQYF. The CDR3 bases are TGTGCCAGCACCATGGACAGCTCCTACGAGCAGTACTTC.

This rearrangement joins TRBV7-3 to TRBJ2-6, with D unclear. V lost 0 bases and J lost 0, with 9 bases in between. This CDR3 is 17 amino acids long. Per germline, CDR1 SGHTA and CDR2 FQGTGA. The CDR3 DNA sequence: TGTGCCAGCAGCTTAACGATCGCCCACTCTGGGGCCAACGTCCTGACTTTC. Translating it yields CASSLTIAHSGANVLTF.

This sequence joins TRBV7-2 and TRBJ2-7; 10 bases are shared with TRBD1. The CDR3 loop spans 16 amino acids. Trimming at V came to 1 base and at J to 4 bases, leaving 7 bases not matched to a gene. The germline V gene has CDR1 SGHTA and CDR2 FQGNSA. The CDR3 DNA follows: TGTGCCAGCAGCTTAGATTCCGGGACAGGGGCGTACGAGCAGTACTTC. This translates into CASSLDSGTGAYEQYF. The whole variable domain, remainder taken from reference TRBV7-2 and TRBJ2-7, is GAGVSQSPSNKVTEKGKDVELRCDPISGHTALYWYRQSLGQGLEFLIYFQGNSAPDKSGLPSDRFSAERTGGSVSTLTIQRTQQEDSAVYLCASSLDSGTGAYEQYFGPGTRLTVT.

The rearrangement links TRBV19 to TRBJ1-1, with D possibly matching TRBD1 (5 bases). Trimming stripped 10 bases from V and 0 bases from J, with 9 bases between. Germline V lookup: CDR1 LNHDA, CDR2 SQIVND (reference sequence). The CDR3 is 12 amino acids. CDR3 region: CATDSLNTEAFF. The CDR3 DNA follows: TGTGCCACCGACAGTTTGAACACTGAAGCTTTCTTT.

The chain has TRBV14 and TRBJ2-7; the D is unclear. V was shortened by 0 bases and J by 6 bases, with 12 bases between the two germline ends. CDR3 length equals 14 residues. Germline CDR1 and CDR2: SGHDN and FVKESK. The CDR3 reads CASSQENMGGEQYF. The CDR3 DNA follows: TGTGCCAGCAGCCAAGAAAATATGGGTGGCGAGCAGTACTTC. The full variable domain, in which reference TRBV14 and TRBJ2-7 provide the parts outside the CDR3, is EAGVTQFPSHSVIEKGQTVTLRCDPISGHDNLYWYRRVMGKEIKFLLHFVKESKQDESGMPNNRFLAERTGGTYSTLKVQPAELEDSGVYFCASSQENMGGEQYFGPGTRLTVT.

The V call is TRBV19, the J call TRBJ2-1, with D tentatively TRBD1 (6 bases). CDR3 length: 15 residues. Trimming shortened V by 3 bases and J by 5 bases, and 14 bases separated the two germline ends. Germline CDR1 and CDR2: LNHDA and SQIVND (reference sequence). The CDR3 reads CASSIILKGDNEQFF. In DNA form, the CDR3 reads TGTGCCAGTAGTATTATTCTCAAGGGGGACAATGAGCAGTTCTTC.

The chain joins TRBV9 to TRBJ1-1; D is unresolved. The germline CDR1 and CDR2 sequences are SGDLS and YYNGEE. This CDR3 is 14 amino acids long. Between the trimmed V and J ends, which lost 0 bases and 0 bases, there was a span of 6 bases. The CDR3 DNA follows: TGTGCCAGCAGCGTAGAGGATGTGAACACTGAAGCTTTCTTT. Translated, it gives CASSVEDVNTEAFF.

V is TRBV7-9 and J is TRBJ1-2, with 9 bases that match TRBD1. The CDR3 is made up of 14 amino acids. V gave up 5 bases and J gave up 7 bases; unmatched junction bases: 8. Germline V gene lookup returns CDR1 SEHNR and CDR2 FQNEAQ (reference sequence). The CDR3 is CASSQGQGGIGYTF. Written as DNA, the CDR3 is TGTGCCAGCAGCCAGGGACAGGGAGGAATTGGCTACACCTTC.

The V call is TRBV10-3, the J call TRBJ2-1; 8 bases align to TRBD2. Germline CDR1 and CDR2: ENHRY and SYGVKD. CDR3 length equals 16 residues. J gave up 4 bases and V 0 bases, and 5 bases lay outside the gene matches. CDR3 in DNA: TGTGCCATCAGTGAGTCGAGGACTAGCCCTTACAATGAGCAGTTCTTC. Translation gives CAISESRTSPYNEQFF.

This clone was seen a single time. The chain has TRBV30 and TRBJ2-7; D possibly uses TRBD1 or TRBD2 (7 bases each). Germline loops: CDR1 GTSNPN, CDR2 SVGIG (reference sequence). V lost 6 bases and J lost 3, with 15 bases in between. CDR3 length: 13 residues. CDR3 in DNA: TGTGCCTGCATCGACAGGGAGGGCTACGAGCAGTACTTC. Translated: CACIDREGYEQYF.

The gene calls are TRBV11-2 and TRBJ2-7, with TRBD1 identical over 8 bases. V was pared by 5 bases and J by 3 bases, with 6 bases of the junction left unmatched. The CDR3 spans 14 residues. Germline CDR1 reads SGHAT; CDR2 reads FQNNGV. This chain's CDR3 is CASSPPDRVYEQYF. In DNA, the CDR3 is TGTGCCAGCAGCCCACCGGACAGGGTCTACGAGCAGTACTTC.

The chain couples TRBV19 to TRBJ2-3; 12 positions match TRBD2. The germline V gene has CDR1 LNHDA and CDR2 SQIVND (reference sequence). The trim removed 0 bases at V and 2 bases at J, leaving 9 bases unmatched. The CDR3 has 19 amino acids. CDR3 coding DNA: TGTGCCAGTAGTATAGACCTAGCGGGAGGGCTTAGTCTCACAGATACGCAGTATTTT. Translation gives CASSIDLAGGLSLTDTQYF.

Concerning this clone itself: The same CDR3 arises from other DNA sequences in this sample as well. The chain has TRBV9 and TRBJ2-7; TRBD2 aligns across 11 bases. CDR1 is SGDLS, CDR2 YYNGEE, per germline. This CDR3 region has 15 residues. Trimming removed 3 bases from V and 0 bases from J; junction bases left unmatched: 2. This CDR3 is CASSGGTSGSYEQYF. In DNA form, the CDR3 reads TGTGCCAGCAGCGGGGGGACTAGCGGCTCCTACGAGCAGTACTTC.